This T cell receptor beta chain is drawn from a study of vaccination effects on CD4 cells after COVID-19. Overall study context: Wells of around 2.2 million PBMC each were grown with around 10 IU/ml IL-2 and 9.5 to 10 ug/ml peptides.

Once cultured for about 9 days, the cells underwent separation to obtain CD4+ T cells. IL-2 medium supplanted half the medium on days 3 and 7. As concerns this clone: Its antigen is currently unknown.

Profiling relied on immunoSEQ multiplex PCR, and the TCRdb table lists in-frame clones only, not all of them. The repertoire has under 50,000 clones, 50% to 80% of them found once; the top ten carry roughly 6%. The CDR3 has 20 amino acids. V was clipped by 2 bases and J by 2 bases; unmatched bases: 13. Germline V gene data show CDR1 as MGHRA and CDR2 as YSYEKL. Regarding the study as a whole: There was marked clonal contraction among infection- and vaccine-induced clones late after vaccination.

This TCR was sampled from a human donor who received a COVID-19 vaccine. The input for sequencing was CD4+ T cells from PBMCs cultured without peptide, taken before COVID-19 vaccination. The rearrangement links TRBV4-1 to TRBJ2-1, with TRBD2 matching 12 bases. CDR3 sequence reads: CASSQMALAGGPGTYNEQFF. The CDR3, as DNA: TGCGCCAGCAGCCAAATGGCGCTAGCGGGGGGGCCAGGGACCTACAATGAGCAGTTCTTC.